These 7 T cell receptor beta chains originate from one sample sequenced in a study of T cell changes during pregnancy in multiple sclerosis. The method was immunoSEQ multiplex PCR; TCRdb's version includes in-frame clones alone and lacks a portion of them. The sample holds tens of thousands of clones, over 80% seen once. The specimen was peripheral blood, collected in the first trimester of pregnancy. These receptors all stem from a female donor in good health, enrolled as a control in a pregnancy study.

CDR3: CASSLMAASGGEQFF. CDR3 nucleotides: TGCGCCAGCAGCTTGATGGCAGCTAGCGGGGGAGAGCAGTTCTTC. V usage is TRBV5-1 and J usage is TRBJ2-1; 10 bases fit TRBD2. Germline-derived CDR1 and CDR2 are SGHRS and YFSETQ. Trimming at V came to 1 base and at J to 10 bases, leaving 8 bases not matched to a gene. This CDR3 spans 15 amino acids.

As DNA, the CDR3 is TGCGCCAGCAGCTTGGAACAAACCGGGACAGGGGCTGAAAAACTGTTTTTT. This encodes CASSLEQTGTGAEKLFF. The chain links TRBV5-1 to TRBJ1-4; 10 bases map to TRBD1. The CDR3 is 17 amino acids. Germline V CDR1 and CDR2: SGHRS, YFSETQ. V lost 0 bases and J lost 7; bases outside the gene matches: 9. The whole variable domain, filled in from reference TRBV5-1 and TRBJ1-4, reads KAGVTQTPRYLIKTRGQQVTLSCSPISGHRSVSWYQQTPGQGLQFLFEYFSETQRNKGNFPGRFSGRQFSNSRSEMNVSTLELGDSALYLCASSLEQTGTGAEKLFFGSGTQLSVL.

This clone was detected only once. The V gene is TRBV30, the J gene TRBJ1-2, with D perhaps TRBD1 (5 bases). CDR1 and CDR2 from the germline V gene are GTSNPN and SVGIG (reference sequence). Trimming removed 0 bases at V and 7 bases at J, with 9 bases between. The CDR3 spans 12 residues. CDR3 sequence reads: CAWSVGGGGYTF. The DNA for the CDR3 is TGTGCCTGGAGTGTCGGGGGGGGTGGCTACACCTTC.

This chain uses TRBV7-8 with TRBJ1-6; no clear D. CDR3 length equals 17 residues. Trimming pared 5 bases from V and 8 bases from J, leaving 22 bases between. The V gene's germline CDR1 is SGHVS and CDR2 FQNEAQ. The CDR3 nucleotides are TGTGCCAGCAGCCCTTCCCCAAATCAGAGAGGCGATTCACCCCTCCACTTT. Protein sequence: CASSPSPNQRGDSPLHF.

The genes are TRBV5-1 and TRBJ2-5; 15 bases fit TRBD2. Looked up from germline, CDR1 is SGHRS and CDR2 is YFSETQ. The CDR3 has 18 amino acids. After removal of 0 bases from V and 5 bases from J, the junction contained 8 bases not matched to a gene. CDR3 sequence reads: CASSLATGLAGGPETQYF. Written as DNA, the CDR3 is TGCGCCAGCAGCTTGGCCACCGGACTAGCGGGGGGGCCGGAGACCCAGTACTTC. Based on the CDR3 plus reference TRBV5-1 and TRBJ2-5, the full variable domain is KAGVTQTPRYLIKTRGQQVTLSCSPISGHRSVSWYQQTPGQGLQFLFEYFSETQRNKGNFPGRFSGRQFSNSRSEMNVSTLELGDSALYLCASSLATGLAGGPETQYFGPGTRLLVL.

The chain employs TRBV21-1 and TRBJ1-5; the D call in the table, TRBD1, was not verified against the DNA. TRBV21-1 is designated a pseudogene. The CDR3 covers 15 residues. This chain's CDR3 is CASSTQPGQELPQHF. CDR3 coding DNA: TGTGCCAGCAGCACTCAGCCGGGACAGGAGTTGCCCCAGCATTTT.

This clone was seen just once. This chain joins TRBV4-1 and TRBJ2-3; no clear D. This CDR3 region has 13 residues. V gave up 0 bases and J gave up 7 bases, with 8 bases separating them. In germline, CDR1 is MGHRA, CDR2 YSYEKL. The CDR3 here is CASSQDAQYTQYF. CDR3 sequence (DNA): TGCGCCAGCAGCCAAGATGCCCAGTATACGCAGTATTTT.